Included here is one T cell receptor (beta chain) sequence, with context. V was clipped by 6 bases and J by 9 bases, with 9 bases between them. This CDR3 spans 11 amino acids. This record belongs to a study of blood T cell repertoires in COVID-19. Study background: COVID-19 samples, acute and convalescent, were from the United States, Italy and Spain.

This table comes from immunoSEQ multiplex PCR, and its TCRdb copy is limited to in-frame clones, with some not included. Of around 77,000 clones listed, about 76% were seen once; the top ten hold 25% to 30%. The genes are TRBV23-1 and TRBJ1-5; D call uncertain. TRBV23-1 is designated an ORF whose function remains uncertain. The sample consisted of peripheral blood. This clonotype was obtained from a woman aged 80 or older with active or convalescent COVID-19. The DNA for the CDR3 is TGCGCCAGCAGCCGGTGTGGGCCCCAGCATTTT. Encoded protein: CASSRCGPQHF.